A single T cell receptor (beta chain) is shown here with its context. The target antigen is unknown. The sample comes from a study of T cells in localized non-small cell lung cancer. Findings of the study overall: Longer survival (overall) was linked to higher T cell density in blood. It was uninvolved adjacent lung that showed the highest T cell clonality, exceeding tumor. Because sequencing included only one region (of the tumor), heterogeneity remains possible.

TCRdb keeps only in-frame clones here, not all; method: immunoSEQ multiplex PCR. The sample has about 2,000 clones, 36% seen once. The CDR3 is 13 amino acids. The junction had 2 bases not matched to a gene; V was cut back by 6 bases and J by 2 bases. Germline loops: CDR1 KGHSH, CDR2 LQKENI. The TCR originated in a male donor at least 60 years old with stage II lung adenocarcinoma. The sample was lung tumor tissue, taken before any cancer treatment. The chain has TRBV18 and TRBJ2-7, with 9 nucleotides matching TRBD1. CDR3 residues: CASSRQGAYEQYF. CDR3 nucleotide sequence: TGTGCCAGCTCTCGACAGGGGGCCTACGAGCAGTACTTC.